These T cell receptor beta chains were read from a single sample in a study of control samples from healthy donors and cancer patients. Sequenced by immunoSEQ multiplex PCR; TCRdb stores in-frame clones only, minus some. This table has roughly 370,000 clones, 80% to 95% appearing once. The sequencing input was PBMCs. The receptors here all came from a man aged 40-55 years with head and neck cancer. CDR3s include the opening cysteine and the closing phenylalanine or tryptophan. Each record gives: J gene, clone size, D gene, V gene, CDR3 DNA, CDR3 protein. D genes are given only for firm matches. Expanded clones get a size class; other rows say once, few or many, or leave the size out.

J: TRBJ2-3
size: .
D: TRBD2
V: TRBV4-1
DNA: TGCGCCAGCAGCCAGAAGCATAGCGGGGGGGCCGCAGATACGCAGTATTTT
CDR3: CASSQKHSGGAADTQYF

J: TRBJ1-5
size: .
D: TRBD1
V: TRBV7-2
DNA: TGTGCCAGCAGCTTAGGTCAGGGGGCTATTCAGCCCCAGCATTTT
CDR3: CASSLGQGAIQPQHF

J: TRBJ2-1
size: .
D: .
V: TRBV28
DNA: TGTGCCACCCGCCGGGGTGGAGGGGGGTACAATGAGCAGTTCTTC
CDR3: CATRRGGGGYNEQFF

J: TRBJ2-5
size: once
D: .
V: TRBV18
DNA: TGTGCCAGCTCACCGGGGGCCTTCGGCCAAGAGACCCAGTACTTC
CDR3: CASSPGAFGQETQYF

J: TRBJ2-1
size: .
D: .
V: TRBV5-6
DNA: TGTGCCAGCAGCCTCGTCACAGATTCCGAGTTCTTC
CDR3: CASSLVTDSEFF

J: TRBJ2-5
size: .
D: .
V: TRBV16
DNA: TGTGCCAGCAGCCAACGGTCTAGCTCCCAAGAGACCCAGTACTTC
CDR3: CASSQRSSSQETQYF

J: TRBJ1-1
size: .
D: .
V: TRBV28
DNA: TGTGCCAGCAGTTTCGGCCAGGGAGGTTCTGAAGCTTTCTTT
CDR3: CASSFGQGGSEAFF

J: TRBJ2-1
size: .
D: .
V: TRBV5-4
DNA: TGTGCCAGCAGCGCGGACAGCAGCTCCTACAATGAGCAGTTCTTC
CDR3: CASSADSSSYNEQFF

J: TRBJ2-2
size: .
D: .
V: TRBV5-1
DNA: TGCGCCAGCAGCTCAGGACAGAATGACGTGACCGGGGAGCTGTTTTTT
CDR3: CASSSGQNDVTGELFF

J: TRBJ2-2
size: once
D: TRBD2
V: TRBV30
DNA: TGTGCCTGGAGTGGGGGGGGATCGCAGAACACCGGGGAGCTGTTTTTT
CDR3: CAWSGGGSQNTGELFF

J: TRBJ1-3
size: many
D: .
V: TRBV7-9
DNA: TGTGCCAGCAGCTACGGCGGGCGGGGAAACACCATATATTTT
CDR3: CASSYGGRGNTIYF

J: TRBJ1-2
size: .
D: TRBD1
V: TRBV5-4
DNA: TGTGCCAGCAGCACGAGGGACAGCCCCTATGGCTACACCTTC
CDR3: CASSTRDSPYGYTF

J: TRBJ2-7
size: .
D: TRBD1
V: TRBV28
DNA: TGTGCCAGCAGTCAAAACCCCTGGACAGGGCCCTACGAGCAGTACTTC
CDR3: CASSQNPWTGPYEQYF

J: TRBJ1-2
size: .
D: .
V: TRBV27
DNA: TGTGCCAGCAGTTCCCTTTGGCAGGGCCATGGCTACACCTTC
CDR3: CASSSLWQGHGYTF

J: TRBJ1-2
size: .
D: TRBD1
V: TRBV19
DNA: TGTGCCAGTAGTCCCAGGGGGCTTGGCTATGGCTACACCTTC
CDR3: CASSPRGLGYGYTF

J: TRBJ2-2
size: once
D: .
V: TRBV4-2
DNA: TGTGCCAGCAGCCAGGGCAGGGCTAACACCGGGGAGCTGTTTTTT
CDR3: CASSQGRANTGELFF

J: TRBJ2-1
size: once
D: .
V: TRBV5-1
DNA: TGCGCCAGCAGCTTTGCCGGGGCCAAATACAATGAGCAGTTCTTC
CDR3: CASSFAGAKYNEQFF

J: TRBJ2-7
size: .
D: TRBD1
V: TRBV5-1
DNA: TGCGCCAGCAGCGGGGGACAGGCCTACGAGCAGTACTTC
CDR3: CASSGGQAYEQYF

J: TRBJ2-1
size: .
D: .
V: TRBV27
DNA: TGTGCCAGCAGCACTCTACAGGGTGCGAGGGCCTATGAGCAGTTCTTC
CDR3: CASSTLQGARAYEQFF

J: TRBJ2-7
size: .
D: .
V: TRBV5-5
DNA: TGTGCCAGCAGCTTGGCTGGTGTCTCCTACGAGCAGTACTTC
CDR3: CASSLAGVSYEQYF

J: TRBJ1-4
size: once
D: .
V: TRBV3-1/TRBV3-2
DNA: TGTGCCAGCAGCCAACGGACACCAACTAATGAAAAACTGTTTTTT
CDR3: CASSQRTPTNEKLFF

J: TRBJ2-3
size: .
D: .
V: TRBV6-5
DNA: TGTGCCAGCAGTTACGACGGGACGCGGGGCCCAGATACGCAGTATTTT
CDR3: CASSYDGTRGPDTQYF

J: TRBJ1-4
size: .
D: .
V: TRBV18
DNA: TGTGCCAGCTCACCAGGAGTTGCAACTAATGAAAAACTGTTTTTT
CDR3: CASSPGVATNEKLFF

J: TRBJ1-2
size: .
D: .
V: TRBV28
DNA: TGTGCCAGCAGTTTATTAGTGGGAGATGGCTACACCTTC
CDR3: CASSLLVGDGYTF

J: TRBJ2-3
size: .
D: TRBD2
V: TRBV30
DNA: TGTGCCTGGAATCGGGGGGGCACAGATACGCAGTATTTT
CDR3: CAWNRGGTDTQYF

J: TRBJ2-7
size: .
D: .
V: TRBV7-2
DNA: TGTGCCAGCAGCTTAGTTCTGTACGAGCAGTACTTC
CDR3: CASSLVLYEQYF

J: TRBJ1-2
size: .
D: .
V: TRBV19
DNA: TGTGCCAGTAGTGGTACAGGGCCATCCCTCTATGGCTACACCTTC
CDR3: CASSGTGPSLYGYTF

J: TRBJ1-5
size: .
D: .
V: TRBV20-1
DNA: TGCAGTGCTAGTTCGGGAAATAGCAATCAGCCCCAGCATTTT
CDR3: CSASSGNSNQPQHF

J: TRBJ1-1
size: .
D: .
V: TRBV6-5
DNA: TGTGCCAGACCCGAAGGCGGGACTGAAGCTTTCTTT
CDR3: CARPEGGTEAFF

J: TRBJ2-7
size: .
D: .
V: TRBV9
DNA: TGTGCCAGCAGCGCGCGCCACGGGGACCCCTACGAGCAGTACTTC
CDR3: CASSARHGDPYEQYF

J: TRBJ2-1
size: once
D: .
V: TRBV5-1
DNA: TGCGCCAGCAGCTTGTCTAGGCTAGCAAGGAATGAGCAGTTCTTC
CDR3: CASSLSRLARNEQFF

J: TRBJ2-1
size: .
D: TRBD2
V: TRBV9
DNA: TGTGCCAGCAGCGTAGTCTCTGGCGGGAGGGCCTATGAGCAGTTCTTC
CDR3: CASSVVSGGRAYEQFF

J: TRBJ2-2
size: .
D: .
V: TRBV11-1
DNA: TGTGCCAGCAGCTTGGGATTTGGCACTGGGGAGCTGTTTTTT
CDR3: CASSLGFGTGELFF

J: TRBJ2-2
size: once
D: .
V: TRBV4-2
DNA: TGTGCCAGCAGCCAAGACAGGGGTTTAAACACCGGGGAGCTGTTTTTT
CDR3: CASSQDRGLNTGELFF

J: TRBJ1-2
size: .
D: TRBD1
V: TRBV29-1
DNA: TGCAGCGTTATGATCACTGACAGGGGTGGCTACACCTTC
CDR3: CSVMITDRGGYTF

J: TRBJ2-1
size: .
D: TRBD2
V: TRBV11-2
DNA: TGTGCCAGCAGCTTCCAAAAGGGACTAGCGGGGTTCAATGAGCAGTTCTTC
CDR3: CASSFQKGLAGFNEQFF

J: TRBJ1-6
size: .
D: .
V: TRBV7-3
DNA: TGTGCCAGCAGCTTAGCGGGGCCGGATTCACCCCTCCACTTT
CDR3: CASSLAGPDSPLHF

J: TRBJ2-3
size: .
D: .
V: TRBV7-9
DNA: TGTGCCAGCAGCCCCGGACCTCCCGTCGATACGCAGTATTTT
CDR3: CASSPGPPVDTQYF

J: TRBJ2-7
size: once
D: .
V: TRBV10-3
DNA: TGTGCCATCATGAAGGACGGACACTACGAGCAGTACTTC
CDR3: CAIMKDGHYEQYF

J: TRBJ2-1
size: .
D: .
V: TRBV6-6
DNA: TGTGCCAGCAGTTACGGCCTTTTTGAGCAGTTCTTC
CDR3: CASSYGLFEQFF

J: TRBJ2-7
size: .
D: TRBD1
V: TRBV27
DNA: TGTGCCAGCAGTTTATCGGGACAGGGGGGCTACGAGCAGTACTTC
CDR3: CASSLSGQGGYEQYF

J: TRBJ1-1
size: .
D: .
V: TRBV28
DNA: TGTGCCAGCAGTTTCGGACAGCCTGAAGCTTTCTTT
CDR3: CASSFGQPEAFF

J: TRBJ2-1
size: .
D: .
V: TRBV19
DNA: TGTGCCAGTAGTAGAGAGCTAGGTGGCTCCTACAATGAGCAGTTCTTC
CDR3: CASSRELGGSYNEQFF

J: TRBJ2-1
size: .
D: .
V: TRBV24-1
DNA: TGTGCCACAGAGCAGGGCTACAATGAGCAGTTCTTC
CDR3: CATEQGYNEQFF

J: TRBJ1-5
size: .
D: .
V: TRBV6-6
DNA: TGTGCCAGCAGTTACCAACCGAATCAGCCCCAGCATTTT
CDR3: CASSYQPNQPQHF

J: TRBJ1-5
size: .
D: .
V: TRBV6-4
DNA: TGTGCCAGCAGTGTTGAGGGTGGCAATCAGCCCCAGCATTTT
CDR3: CASSVEGGNQPQHF

J: TRBJ2-4
size: .
D: .
V: TRBV25-1
DNA: TGTGCCAGCAGGGCAGAGGGCAAAAACATTCAGTACTTC
CDR3: CASRAEGKNIQYF

J: TRBJ2-7
size: once
D: .
V: TRBV28
DNA: TGTGCCAGCAGCTTAGGACAGGGAGGGGAGCAGTACTTC
CDR3: CASSLGQGGEQYF

J: TRBJ2-1
size: .
D: .
V: TRBV5-6
DNA: TGTGCCAGCAGCTTGAGGTCAGAGAATGAGCAGTTCTTC
CDR3: CASSLRSENEQFF

J: TRBJ2-5
size: .
D: .
V: TRBV5-6
DNA: TGTGCCAGCAGCCCGGCCGGAGGGACCCAGTACTTC
CDR3: CASSPAGGTQYF

J: TRBJ2-7
size: few
D: .
V: TRBV7-9
DNA: TGTGCCAGCAGCTTTACAGGGAACTACGAGCAGTACTTC
CDR3: CASSFTGNYEQYF

J: TRBJ1-2
size: .
D: .
V: TRBV6-5
DNA: TGTGCCAGCAGTTACGGTCCGGATAACTATGGCTACACCTTC
CDR3: CASSYGPDNYGYTF

J: TRBJ2-1
size: .
D: TRBD1
V: TRBV27
DNA: TGTGCCAGCAGTCCAAAACCACGGACAGGGGACAATGAGCAGTTCTTC
CDR3: CASSPKPRTGDNEQFF

J: TRBJ2-3
size: .
D: .
V: TRBV7-3
DNA: TGTGCCAGCAGCTTAAGCCAGGGCCCCACAGATACGCAGTATTTT
CDR3: CASSLSQGPTDTQYF

J: TRBJ1-5
size: .
D: .
V: TRBV27
DNA: TGTGCCAGCAGTTTACTGGGAAATCAGCCCCAGCATTTT
CDR3: CASSLLGNQPQHF

J: TRBJ2-7
size: .
D: .
V: TRBV7-2
DNA: TGTGCCAGCAGCTTAGTCCCCGGGGGGCTCTCCTACGAGCAGTACTTC
CDR3: CASSLVPGGLSYEQYF

J: TRBJ2-2
size: .
D: TRBD1
V: TRBV2
DNA: TGTGCCAGCAAACCCAGGGGGCGGACCGGGGAGCTGTTTTTT
CDR3: CASKPRGRTGELFF

J: TRBJ2-1
size: .
D: TRBD2
V: TRBV9
DNA: TGTGCCAGCAGCGTCCCGACTAGCGGGGGGGAACAGTATGAGCAGTTCTTC
CDR3: CASSVPTSGGEQYEQFF

J: TRBJ1-5
size: .
D: .
V: TRBV5-8
DNA: TGTGCCAGCAGCTTGGCAGAGGGTGGTCAGCCCCAGCATTTT
CDR3: CASSLAEGGQPQHF

J: TRBJ2-2
size: .
D: .
V: TRBV18
DNA: TGTGCCAGCTCACCTGCCGGGACCGAACACGGGGAGCTGTTTTTT
CDR3: CASSPAGTEHGELFF